These 28 T cell receptor beta chains share one sample of origin, sequenced in a study. Cells sorted as Tregs were CD4+, CD25+ and CD127-/low. A single record per CDR3 protein comes from TCRdb applying MiXCR to the 5' RACE reads. The sample has some 11,000 distinct CDR3 sequences; about a quarter are singletons. Sequencing input: Tregs sorted from a lymph node. These receptors were taken from a female donor with breast cancer.

This sequence joins TRBV20-1 and TRBJ2-7; no clear D. This CDR3 has 12 amino acids. CDR1 and CDR2 from the germline V gene are DFQATT and SNEGSKA (reference sequence). The V end was cut by 3 bases, the J end by 0 bases, with 6 bases between. Here the CDR3 DNA reads TGCAGTGCTAGCTGGAGCTCCTACGAGCAGTACTTC. Its protein product is CSASWSSYEQYF.

For this clonotype: A read error may account for a junction end that differs from germline. V usage is TRBV12-3 or TRBV12-4 and J usage is TRBJ1-2; D not certain. This CDR3 has 15 residues. CDR3: CASNKVGLVNYSYTF. The CDR3 DNA is TGTGCCAGCAACAAAGTAGGATTAGTTAACTATAGCTACACCTTC.

This clonotype was observed at least ten times. The chain couples TRBV20-1 to TRBJ1-6; the D is unclear. Trimming shortened V by 3 bases and J by 0 bases, and 12 bases separated the two germline ends. The length of the CDR3 is 16 residues. Germline loops: CDR1 DFQATT, CDR2 SNEGSKA (reference sequence). The CDR3: CSASRSSLSYNSPLHF. The CDR3 DNA sequence: TGCAGTGCTAGCAGGTCTTCCCTCTCCTATAATTCACCCCTCCACTTT.

With respect to this clonotype: A much larger clone is a single base away; this may be a read error. This sequence joins TRBV9 and TRBJ2-5, with 10 bases matching TRBD1. Germline assignment: CDR1 SGDLS and CDR2 YYNGEE. The J segment lost 4 bases and the V segment lost 0 bases, leaving 6 bases of the junction unmatched. The CDR3 is made up of 16 amino acids. DNA for the CDR3: TGTGCCAGCAGCGTAGGTGTGACAGGGGGCGGAGAGACCCAGTACTTC. It codes for CASSVGVTGGGETQYF.

This clonotype is medium-sized. The V and J genes are TRBV4-1 and TRBJ2-7; D is unresolved. V was cut by 3 bases and J by 2 bases, with 11 bases left in between. Germline lookup yields CDR1 MGHRA and CDR2 YSYEKL. This CDR3 comprises 14 residues. The CDR3 region is CASSHPADTYEQYF. DNA of the CDR3: TGCGCCAGCAGCCACCCAGCTGATACCTACGAGCAGTACTTC.

This clonotype has a count of ten or more. The rearrangement links TRBV7-9 to TRBJ2-1; 8 nucleotides line up with TRBD2. CDR1 and CDR2 (germline): SEHNR, FQNEAQ (reference sequence). This CDR3 is built from 17 residues. The J segment lost 1 base and the V segment lost 1 base, leaving 6 bases of the junction unmatched. The CDR3 protein is CASSLGEAGESYNEQFF. The CDR3 DNA is TGTGCCAGCAGCTTAGGGGAAGCGGGAGAATCCTACAATGAGCAGTTCTTC.

This clonotype was observed many times. The chain has TRBV7-3 and TRBJ1-6; TRBD1 matches at 8 bases. With V trimmed by 3 bases and J by 7 bases, 5 bases remained unmatched. CDR3 length: 15 residues. From germline, CDR1 is SGHTA and CDR2 FQGTGA. The CDR3 region has the DNA TGTGCCAGCAGCTTTTATGGGACAGGAAATTCACCCCTCCACTTT. Its protein is CASSFYGTGNSPLHF.

Details on this clonotype: This sequence may be a read error, since a much larger clone differs from it by one base. The chain recombines TRBV13 with TRBJ2-7; D possibly matches TRBD1 or TRBD2 (5 bases each). CDR3 length equals 12 residues. V shed 5 bases and J shed 3 bases, with 8 bases lying between them. Per germline, CDR1 PRHDT and CDR2 FYEKMQ (reference sequence). CDR3 DNA: TGTGCCAGCAGCCGGGACGTCTACGAGCAGTACTTC. Protein product: CASSRDVYEQYF.

In the case of this clonotype: A much larger clone lies one base from this, so it may be a read error. The V call is TRBV27, the J call TRBJ2-1, with D possibly being TRBD1 (6 bases). V was clipped by 0 bases and J by 3 bases, with 9 bases between them. Germline V gene data show CDR1 as MNHEY and CDR2 as SMNVEV (reference sequence). The CDR3 is 15 amino acids. The DNA for the CDR3 is TGTGCCAGCAGTTTATCTGGACAGAGCTACAATGAGCAGTTCTTC. It translates to CASSLSGQSYNEQFF.

This chain connects TRBV7-3 to TRBJ2-3, with D tentatively TRBD2 (6 bases). V lost 5 bases to trimming and J lost 6 bases, with 9 bases between them. The CDR3 sequence is 12 residues long. Germline V gene lookup returns CDR1 SGHTA and CDR2 FQGTGA. The CDR3 loop reads CASSNGGDTQYF. As DNA, the CDR3 is TGTGCCAGCAGCAATGGGGGGGATACGCAGTATTTT.

This clonotype was detected ten times or more. Germline and junction disagree at one end, which may indicate a read error. The rearrangement uses TRBV20-1 and TRBJ2-1; no definite D call. Germline V gives CDR1 DFQATT, CDR2 SNEGSKA (reference sequence). The CDR3 length is 9 residues. In DNA, the CDR3 is TGCAGTGCCAAAACCCCCAGGCTCTTC. Translated: CSAKTPRLF.

This clonotype appeared many times. The rearrangement links TRBV12-3 or TRBV12-4 to TRBJ1-2, with 11 bases identical to TRBD1. V was clipped by 6 bases and J by 4 bases; unmatched bases: 4. The CDR3 sequence is 14 residues long. The CDR3 DNA reads TGTGCCAGCAGCCGGACAGGGGGCGGCTATGGCTACACCTTC. This translates into CASSRTGGGYGYTF.

Judged by abundance, this clonotype is medium-sized. The V call is TRBV28, the J call TRBJ2-1, with D uncertain. Germline V gene sequence: CDR1 MDHEN, CDR2 SYDVKM. V lost 5 bases to trimming and J lost 7 bases, with 15 bases between them. This CDR3 spans 14 amino acids. CDR3 DNA sequence: TGTGCCAGCAGTGAGGCCTACCAGGTTAATGAGCAGTTCTTC. The encoded protein is CASSEAYQVNEQFF.

In regard to this clonotype: At one end the junction does not follow the germline gene, possibly because of a read error. The rearrangement joins TRBV10-3 to TRBJ1-5; D gene unclear. From germline, CDR1 is ENHRY and CDR2 SYGVKD. CDR3 length equals 14 residues. The CDR3 loop is CAISGGRFNQPRHF. As DNA, the CDR3 is TGTGCCATCAGTGGCGGACGGTTCAATCAGCCCCGGCATTTT.

This clonotype occurred many times. The chain recombines TRBV7-9 with TRBJ2-1; the match to TRBD2 covers 7 bases. The CDR3 has 15 amino acids. From germline, CDR1 is SEHNR and CDR2 FQNEAQ (reference sequence). The V gene end was trimmed by 5 bases and the J gene end by 9 bases; junction bases not matched to a gene: 13. The CDR3 reads CASSPGSGGAVEQFF. DNA of the CDR3: TGTGCCAGCAGCCCCGGGTCGGGGGGAGCGGTTGAGCAGTTCTTC.

This clonotype was counted many times. CDR3 region: CASSSYVLENNEQFF. CDR3 sequence (DNA): TGCGCCAGCAGCTCATACGTTCTTGAGAACAATGAGCAGTTCTTC. The gene calls are TRBV5-1 and TRBJ2-1; D call uncertain. CDR3 length: 15 residues. V lost 3 bases and J 5 bases, leaving 15 bases between the germline ends. The V gene's germline CDR1 is SGHRS and CDR2 YFSETQ.

The chain joins TRBV2 to TRBJ2-4, with 12 bases that match TRBD2. V trimming: 7 bases; J trimming: 0 bases; junction bases outside the gene matches: 10. Per germline, CDR1 SNHLY and CDR2 FYNNEI. This CDR3 is 18 amino acids long. This chain's CDR3 is CASTQLAGGPIAKNIQYF. CDR3 nucleotides: TGTGCCAGCACCCAACTAGCGGGAGGCCCCATAGCCAAAAACATTCAGTACTTC.

Notes on this clonotype: One base away lies a much larger clone, so this may be a sequencing read error. The conserved final phenylalanine or tryptophan is absent from the CDR3, which likely points to a read error. The chain carries TRBV4-1 and TRBJ2-1; D remains unclear. Germline loops: CDR1 MGHRA, CDR2 YSYEKL. With 1 base removed from V and 1 base from J, the gap between germline ends came to 8 bases. This CDR3 region has 15 residues. The CDR3 DNA follows: TGCGCCAGCAGCCAAGGTTTTTTGTCCTACAATGAGCAGTTCTCC. This gives the protein CASSQGFLSYNEQFS.

On this clonotype: Since the CDR3 does not end with the conserved phenylalanine or tryptophan, this likely comes from a read error. The rearrangement links TRBV7-9 to TRBJ1-1; weak D call: TRBD1 (6 bases). Germline V gene sequence: CDR1 SEHNR, CDR2 FQNEAQ (reference sequence). This CDR3 is 14 amino acids long. CDR3 sequence (DNA): TGTGCCAGCGGCTTATCAGGGGAGTCGACTGAAGCTTTCTTA. Amino acid sequence: CASGLSGESTEAFL.

Worth noting for this clonotype: The junction differs from germline at one of its ends, possibly a read error. The chain couples TRBV18 to TRBJ1-1, with 8 bases fitting TRBD1. Per the germline V gene, CDR1 is KGHSH and CDR2 is LQKENI. The CDR3 consists of 15 residues. The CDR3 nucleotides read TGTGCCAGCTCTCGGGGACAGGAGCTAAACACTGAAGCCTTCTTT. This encodes CASSRGQELNTEAFF.

By sample share, this clonotype is medium-sized. The chain couples TRBV9 to TRBJ2-1; D ambiguous. V was pared by 10 bases and J by 7 bases, with 9 bases between. This CDR3 region has 10 residues. Germline V gene data show CDR1 as SGDLS and CDR2 as YYNGEE. The CDR3 region has the DNA TGTGCCCAACAGATGAATGAGCAGTTCTTC. This sequence encodes CAQQMNEQFF.

About this clonotype itself: Being one base from a much bigger clone, this may be a read error. The CDR3 DNA reads TGTGCCAGCAGCCCAACAGCAGGAGAGCGCCTTTTTAATGAGCTGTTCTTC. It yields the protein CASSPTAGERLFNELFF. The chain combines TRBV7-9 with TRBJ2-1; D is ambiguous. This CDR3 contains 17 residues. Germline V gene sequence: CDR1 SEHNR, CDR2 FQNEAQ (reference sequence).

In its sample, this clonotype was seen a few times. The chain combines TRBV11-3 with TRBJ2-1; 8 bases fit TRBD1. Germline lookup yields CDR1 SGHNT and CDR2 YENEEA. The CDR3 is 14 amino acids. Trimming took 5 bases from V and 7 from J; bases not matched to a gene: 7. This CDR3 is CASSQGTGGNEQFF. The CDR3, as DNA: TGTGCCAGCAGCCAGGGGACAGGAGGGAATGAGCAGTTCTTC.

This clonotype appeared many times. The rearrangement joins TRBV28 to TRBJ1-5; D is unclear. CDR1 is MDHEN, CDR2 SYDVKM, per germline. V was clipped by 8 bases and J by 2 bases, with 10 bases between them. This CDR3 comprises 13 residues. CDR3 region: CASLTGGNQPQHF. The CDR3 DNA reads TGTGCCAGCCTCACCGGAGGCAATCAGCCCCAGCATTTT. Based on the CDR3 plus reference TRBV28 and TRBJ1-5, the full variable domain is DVKVTQSSRYLVKRTGEKVFLECVQDMDHENMFWYRQDPGLGLRLIYFSYDVKMKEKGDIPEGYSVSREKKERFSLILESASTNQTSMYLCASLTGGNQPQHFGDGTRLSIL.

By share of the sample, this clonotype is medium-sized. The chain couples TRBV19 to TRBJ2-2; TRBD2 matches 10 bases. The J segment lost 3 bases and the V segment lost 3 bases, leaving 4 bases of the junction unmatched. This CDR3 has 16 amino acids. The germline V gene has CDR1 LNHDA and CDR2 SQIVND (reference sequence). CDR3 sequence reads: CASSMASGSDTGELFF. CDR3 in DNA: TGTGCCAGTAGTATGGCTAGCGGGAGCGACACCGGGGAGCTGTTTTTT.

About this clonotype itself: Because it lacks the conserved phenylalanine or tryptophan at the end, this CDR3 is likely a read error. V usage is TRBV7-9 and J usage is TRBJ2-2; a weak D match, TRBD1 (5 bases). This CDR3 is built from 14 residues. Germline assignment: CDR1 SEHNR and CDR2 FQNEAQ (reference sequence). Between the trimmed V and J ends, which lost 7 bases and 3 bases, there was a span of 12 bases. The CDR3 reads CASKPGFDTGELFS. As DNA, the CDR3 is TGTGCCAGCAAACCAGGGTTCGACACCGGGGAGCTGTTTTCT.

At least ten counts were recorded for this clonotype. J is TRBJ2-5 and V is TRBV20-1; 7 bases are shared with TRBD1. Germline assignment: CDR1 DFQATT and CDR2 SNEGSKA (reference sequence). This CDR3 has 14 residues. V shed 0 bases and J 5 bases; nucleotides not matched to a gene: 6. CDR3 nucleotides: TGCAGTGCTAGAGATTGGAGAGGGGGCGAGACCCAGTACTTC. This encodes CSARDWRGGETQYF.

This clonotype has a handful of counts. V is TRBV20-1 and J is TRBJ2-1; D is ambiguous. CDR3 length: 10 amino acids. Trimming removed 4 bases at V and 8 bases at J, with 6 bases between. Germline V gene lookup returns CDR1 DFQATT and CDR2 SNEGSKA (reference sequence). The CDR3 sequence is CSATRDEQFF. The CDR3 bases are TGCAGTGCTACGCGCGATGAGCAGTTCTTC.